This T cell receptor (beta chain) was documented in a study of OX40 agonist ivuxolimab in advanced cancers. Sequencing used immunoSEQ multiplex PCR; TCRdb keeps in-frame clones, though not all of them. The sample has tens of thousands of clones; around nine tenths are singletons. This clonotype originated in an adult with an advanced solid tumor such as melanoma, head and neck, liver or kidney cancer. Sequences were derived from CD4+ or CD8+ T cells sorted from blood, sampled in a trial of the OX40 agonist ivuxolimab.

The CDR3 here is CASSLEKTQYF. The CDR3 nucleotides read TGTGCCAGCAGCTTGGAGAAGACCCAGTACTTC. The chain is built from TRBV5-4 and TRBJ2-5; no clear D gene. V lost 0 bases and J 6 bases, leaving 3 bases between the germline ends. CDR1 SGHNT and CDR2 YYREEE come from the germline V gene (reference sequence). The length of the CDR3 is 11 residues.